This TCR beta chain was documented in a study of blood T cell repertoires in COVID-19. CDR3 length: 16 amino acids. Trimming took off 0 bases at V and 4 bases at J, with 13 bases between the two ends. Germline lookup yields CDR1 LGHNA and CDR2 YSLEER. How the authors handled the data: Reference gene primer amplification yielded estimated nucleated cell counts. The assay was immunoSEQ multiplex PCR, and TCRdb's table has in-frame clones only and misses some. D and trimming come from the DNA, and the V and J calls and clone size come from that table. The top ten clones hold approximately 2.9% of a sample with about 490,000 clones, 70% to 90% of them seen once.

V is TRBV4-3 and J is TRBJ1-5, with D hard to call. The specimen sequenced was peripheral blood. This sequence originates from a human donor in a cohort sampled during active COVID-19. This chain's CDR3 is CASSQEFSQANQPQHF. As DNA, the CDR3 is TGCGCCAGCAGCCAAGAATTCTCCCAGGCTAATCAGCCCCAGCATTTT.